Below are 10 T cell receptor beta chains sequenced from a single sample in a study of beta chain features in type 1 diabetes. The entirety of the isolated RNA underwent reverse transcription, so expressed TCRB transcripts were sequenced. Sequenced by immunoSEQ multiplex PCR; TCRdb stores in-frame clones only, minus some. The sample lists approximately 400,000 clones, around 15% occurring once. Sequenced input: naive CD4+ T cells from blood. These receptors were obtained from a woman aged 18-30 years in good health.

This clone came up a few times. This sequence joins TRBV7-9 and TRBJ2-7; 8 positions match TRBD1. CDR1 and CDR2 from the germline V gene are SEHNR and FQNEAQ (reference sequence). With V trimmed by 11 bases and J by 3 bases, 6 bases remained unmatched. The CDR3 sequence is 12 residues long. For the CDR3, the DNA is TGTGCCTACGAGGACAGGGACTACGAGCAGTACTTC. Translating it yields CAYEDRDYEQYF. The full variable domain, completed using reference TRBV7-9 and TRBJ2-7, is DTGVSQNPRHKITKRGQNVTFRCDPISEHNRLYWYRQTLGQGPEFLTYFQNEAQLEKSRLLSDRFSAERPKGSFSTLEIQRTEQGDSAMYLCAYEDRDYEQYFGPGTRLTVT.

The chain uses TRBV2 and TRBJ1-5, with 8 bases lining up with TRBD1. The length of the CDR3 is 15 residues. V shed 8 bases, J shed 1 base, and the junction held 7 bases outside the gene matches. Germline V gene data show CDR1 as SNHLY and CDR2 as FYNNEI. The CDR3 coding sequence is TGTGCCAGCGTCGCCAGGACAGGGAGCAATCAGCCCCAGCATTTT. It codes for CASVARTGSNQPQHF.

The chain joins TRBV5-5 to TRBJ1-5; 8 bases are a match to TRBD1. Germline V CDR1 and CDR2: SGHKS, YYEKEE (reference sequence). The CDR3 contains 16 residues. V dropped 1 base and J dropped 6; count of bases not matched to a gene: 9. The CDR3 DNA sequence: TGTGCCAGCAGCTTGAGATACGGGACAGGATCTCAGCCCCAGCATTTT. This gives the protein CASSLRYGTGSQPQHF.

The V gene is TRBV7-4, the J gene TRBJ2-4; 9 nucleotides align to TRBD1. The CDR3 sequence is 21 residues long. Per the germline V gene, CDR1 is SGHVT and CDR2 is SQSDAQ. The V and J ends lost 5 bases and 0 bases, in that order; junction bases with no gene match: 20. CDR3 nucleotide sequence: TGTGCCAGCAGCCCCCCCTTGGGACAGGGCTATTTCTGCAGAGCCAAAAACATTCAGTACTTC. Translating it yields CASSPPLGQGYFCRAKNIQYF.

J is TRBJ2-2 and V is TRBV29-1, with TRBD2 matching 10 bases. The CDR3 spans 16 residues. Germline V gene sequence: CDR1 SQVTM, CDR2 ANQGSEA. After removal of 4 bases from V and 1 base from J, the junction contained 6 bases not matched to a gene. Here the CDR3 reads CSVAFIAGGNTGELFF. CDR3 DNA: TGCAGCGTTGCGTTCATAGCGGGAGGGAACACCGGGGAGCTGTTTTTT.

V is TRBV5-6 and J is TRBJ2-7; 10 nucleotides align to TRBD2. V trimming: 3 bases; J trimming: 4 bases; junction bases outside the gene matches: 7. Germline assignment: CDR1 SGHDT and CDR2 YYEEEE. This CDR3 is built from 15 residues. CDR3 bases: TGTGCCAGCAGCTCCCTTCCTAGCGGGAGATACGAGCAGTACTTC. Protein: CASSSLPSGRYEQYF.

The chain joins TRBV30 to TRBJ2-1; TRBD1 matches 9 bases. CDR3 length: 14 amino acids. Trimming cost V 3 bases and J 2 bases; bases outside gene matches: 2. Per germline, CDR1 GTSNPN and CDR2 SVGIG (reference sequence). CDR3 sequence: CAWRGDRAYNEQFF. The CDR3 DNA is TGTGCCTGGAGGGGGGACAGGGCCTACAATGAGCAGTTCTTC.

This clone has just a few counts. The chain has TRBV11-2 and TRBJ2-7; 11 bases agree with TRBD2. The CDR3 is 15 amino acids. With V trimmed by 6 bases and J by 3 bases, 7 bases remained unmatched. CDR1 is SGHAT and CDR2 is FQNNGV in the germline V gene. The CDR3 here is CASRYTSGSIYEQYF. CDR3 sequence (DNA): TGTGCCAGCAGATACACTAGCGGGAGTATCTACGAGCAGTACTTC.

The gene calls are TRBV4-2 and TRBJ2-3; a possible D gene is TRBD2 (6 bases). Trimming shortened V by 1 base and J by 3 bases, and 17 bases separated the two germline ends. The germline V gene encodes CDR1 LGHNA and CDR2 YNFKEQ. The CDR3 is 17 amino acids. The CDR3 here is CASSQGETSGGTDTQYF. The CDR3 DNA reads TGTGCCAGCAGCCAAGGAGAAACTAGTGGGGGGACAGATACGCAGTATTTT.

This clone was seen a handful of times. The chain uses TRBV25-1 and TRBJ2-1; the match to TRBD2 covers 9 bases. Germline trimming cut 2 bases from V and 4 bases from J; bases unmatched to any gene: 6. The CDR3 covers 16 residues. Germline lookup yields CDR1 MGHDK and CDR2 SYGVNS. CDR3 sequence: CASSERRLAGYNEQFF. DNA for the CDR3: TGTGCCAGCAGTGAAAGAAGGCTAGCGGGATACAATGAGCAGTTCTTC.